These 16 T cell receptor beta chains came from one sample sequenced in a study of T cell responses to AZD1222 COVID-19 vaccine. Some clones are missing from TCRdb's copy, which holds only in-frame ones; the method was immunoSEQ multiplex PCR. The sample has roughly 180,000 clones, just over 90% seen once. The specimen comprised peripheral blood, sampled 28 days after the second AZD1222 dose. The receptors stem from an adult who received the AZD1222 COVID-19 vaccine.

The genes are TRBV4-2 and TRBJ1-1, with D unclear. From germline, CDR1 is LGHNA and CDR2 YNFKEQ. The CDR3 is 13 amino acids. V dropped 4 bases and J dropped 5 bases, with 11 bases sitting between them. The CDR3 DNA reads as TGTGCCAGCAGCCGATCCCGGTGGACTGAAGCTTTCTTT. This gives the protein CASSRSRWTEAFF.

The chain is built from TRBV27 and TRBJ1-6; D possibly corresponds to TRBD1 (5 bases). Per the germline V gene, CDR1 is MNHEY and CDR2 is SMNVEV (reference sequence). V was cut by 3 bases and J by 10 bases, with 25 bases left in between. The CDR3 runs 18 residues. The CDR3 sequence: CASSFRGPPGHSGSPLHF. CDR3 DNA sequence: TGTGCCAGCAGTTTTAGGGGCCCCCCAGGGCATTCGGGGTCACCCCTCCACTTT.

The chain employs TRBV12-2 and TRBJ1-4; TRBD1, the table's D call, lacks a check against the DNA. TRBV12-2 is designated a pseudogene. The CDR3 extends over 21 amino acids. The CDR3 sequence is CASRLANAPDRPRRANEKLFF. The CDR3 DNA reads as TGTGCAAGTCGCTTAGCGAATGCTCCGGACAGACCACGGCGGGCTAATGAAAAACTGTTTTTT.

This clone occurred once. The chain uses TRBV6-5 and TRBJ1-5; D is unclear. The CDR3 is 14 amino acids. CDR1 is MNHEY, CDR2 SVGAGI, per germline. The germline V and J ends were trimmed by 7 bases and 2 bases, with 12 bases remaining between them. The CDR3: CASTPDGGNQPQHF. CDR3 in DNA: TGTGCCAGCACCCCGGACGGGGGCAATCAGCCCCAGCATTTT.

The DNA of the CDR3 is TGTGCCAGCAGCCAGCGGGGCACTAGCACAGATACGCAGTATTTT. Translation: CASSQRGTSTDTQYF. The chain couples TRBV7-8 to TRBJ2-3, with 7 bases that match TRBD2. The junction had 5 bases not matched to a gene; V was cut back by 5 bases and J by 0 bases. Germline CDR1 SGHVS, CDR2 FQNEAQ. The CDR3 is made up of 15 amino acids.

This chain connects TRBV5-1 to TRBJ2-2; the D is unclear. Between the trimmed V and J ends, which lost 4 bases and 10 bases, there was a span of 17 bases. Per the germline V gene, CDR1 is SGHRS and CDR2 is YFSETQ. There are 14 residues in the CDR3. CDR3 nucleotides: TGCGCCAGCAGCAGCTCGGGCCTTCAGGCGGAGCTGTTTTTT. Amino acid sequence: CASSSSGLQAELFF. Supplemented by reference TRBV5-1 and TRBJ2-2, the full variable domain reads KAGVTQTPRYLIKTRGQQVTLSCSPISGHRSVSWYQQTPGQGLQFLFEYFSETQRNKGNFPGRFSGRQFSNSRSEMNVSTLELGDSALYLCASSSSGLQAELFFGEGSRLTVL.

J is TRBJ2-6 and V is TRBV4-3; D gene unclear. V was shortened by 1 base and J by 0 bases, with 16 bases between the two germline ends. The CDR3 loop spans 19 amino acids. Germline V CDR1 and CDR2: LGHNA, YSLEER. The CDR3 sequence: CASSQGVTRYASGANVLTF. The DNA of the CDR3 is TGCGCCAGCAGCCAAGGAGTCACTCGGTACGCCTCTGGGGCCAACGTCCTGACTTTC.

This clone was counted between two and nine times. The J gene is TRBJ2-7, the V gene TRBV7-9; D unclear. Deletions cut 2 bases from V and 5 bases from J, with 7 bases between. The CDR3 runs to 12 residues. The germline CDR1 and CDR2 sequences are SEHNR and FQNEAQ (reference sequence). CDR3 loop: CASSLQMNEQYF. CDR3 nucleotides: TGTGCCAGCAGCTTACAAATGAACGAGCAGTACTTC.

This clone was picked up one time. V and J are TRBV2 and TRBJ1-1; no clear D gene. V gave up 4 bases and J gave up 0 bases, with 9 bases separating them. Germline V gives CDR1 SNHLY, CDR2 FYNNEI. This CDR3 spans 14 amino acids. CDR3 amino acids: CASSVNPVNTEAFF. CDR3 sequence (DNA): TGTGCCAGCAGTGTTAACCCGGTGAACACTGAAGCTTTCTTT.

The J gene is TRBJ2-2, the V gene TRBV7-9, with 9 bases lining up with TRBD2. The germline V gene encodes CDR1 SEHNR and CDR2 FQNEAQ (reference sequence). The CDR3 contains 16 residues. Germline trimming cut 7 bases from V and 6 bases from J; bases unmatched to any gene: 12. This CDR3 is CASTLSGSRGSGELFF. In nucleotides, the CDR3 is TGTGCCAGCACCCTTAGCGGGAGCCGAGGGTCCGGGGAGCTGTTTTTT.

The chain uses TRBV4-3 and TRBJ1-1, with 7 bases identical to TRBD1. V lost 0 bases, J lost 5 bases, and 6 bases stayed unmatched. The germline V gene encodes CDR1 LGHNA and CDR2 YSLEER. CDR3 length: 15 residues. The chain's CDR3 is CASSQDKGAGTEAFF. CDR3 nucleotides: TGCGCCAGCAGCCAAGATAAGGGGGCAGGTACTGAAGCTTTCTTT.

This rearrangement joins TRBV9 to TRBJ2-3; 8 nucleotides align to TRBD1. The CDR3 is 13 amino acids. CDR1 is SGDLS and CDR2 is YYNGEE in the germline V gene. V trimming: 9 bases; J trimming: 2 bases; junction bases outside the gene matches: 5. CDR3 sequence: CATNRGDTDTQYF. The CDR3 nucleotides are TGTGCCACGAACAGGGGGGACACAGATACGCAGTATTTT.

This chain connects TRBV7-6 to TRBJ1-6, with D unclear. Germline V gene data show CDR1 as SGHVS and CDR2 as FNYEAQ. The germline V and J ends were trimmed by 5 bases and 9 bases, with 14 bases remaining between them. The length of the CDR3 is 14 residues. The CDR3 DNA sequence: TGTGCCAGCAGCAGGGTTGGTCAGAGTTCACCCCTCCACTTT. Residues: CASSRVGQSSPLHF.

The chain carries TRBV4-1 and TRBJ1-5, with a tentative D call TRBD1 (6 bases). V shed 4 bases and J shed 1 base, with 11 bases lying between them. CDR3 length: 15 residues. Germline V gene lookup returns CDR1 MGHRA and CDR2 YSYEKL. CDR3 sequence: CASSLTDRSNQPQHF. Here the CDR3 DNA reads TGCGCCAGCAGCCTTACGGACAGAAGCAATCAGCCCCAGCATTTT.

J is TRBJ1-1 and V is TRBV14; TRBD1 might be the D (5 bases). CDR1 is SGHDN and CDR2 is FVKESK in the germline V gene. Trimming cost V 3 bases and J 1 base, with 6 bases left between them. CDR3 length: 13 amino acids. The CDR3 nucleotides read TGTGCCAGCAGCCAGGACACGAACACTGAAGCTTTCTTT. Residues: CASSQDTNTEAFF. The full variable domain, completed using reference TRBV14 and TRBJ1-1, is EAGVTQFPSHSVIEKGQTVTLRCDPISGHDNLYWYRRVMGKEIKFLLHFVKESKQDESGMPNNRFLAERTGGTYSTLKVQPAELEDSGVYFCASSQDTNTEAFFGQGTRLTVV.

The rearrangement joins TRBV5-1 to TRBJ2-3; D is uncertain. Trimming removed 4 bases at V and 2 bases at J, with 14 bases between. The CDR3 has 15 residues. Germline V CDR1 and CDR2: SGHRS, YFSETQ. The CDR3 protein is CASSPGSTSTDTQYF. The CDR3 DNA reads as TGCGCCAGCAGCCCGGGCTCCACATCCACAGATACGCAGTATTTT.